A selection of T cell receptor beta chains follows, all from one sample in a study of cytomegalovirus exposure and HLA in healthy donors. Measured with immunoSEQ multiplex PCR; TCRdb has only the in-frame clones, and not every one. The table has roughly 58,000 clones, about 80% seen once. Sequencing was done on a sample of PBMCs. The receptors originated from a woman in her forties in good health and CMV-seronegative. CDR3s include the opening cysteine and the closing phenylalanine or tryptophan. The D gene is left open where the match is weak. Not all rows give a size; the values are once, few, many and, for expanded clones, a class.

V	size	J	D	CDR3	DNA
TRBV4-3	.	TRBJ1-1	TRBD1	CASSPPTGEAFF	TGCGCCAGCAGCCCCCCGACAGGGGAAGCTTTCTTT
TRBV5-1	.	TRBJ1-4	TRBD1	CASSSGTGGPGEKLFF	TGCGCCAGCAGCTCCGGGACAGGGGGCCCGGGAGAAAAACTGTTTTTT
TRBV7-2	.	TRBJ1-4	TRBD1	CASSLVGTDNEKLFF	TGTGCCAGCAGCTTAGTCGGGACAGATAATGAAAAACTGTTTTTT
TRBV7-3	.	TRBJ2-7	TRBD2	CASSLTGLAAEQYF	TGTGCCAGCAGCTTAACGGGACTAGCGGCCGAGCAGTACTTC
TRBV7-2	once	TRBJ2-1	TRBD2	CASSFRGTSGSGYNEQFF	TGTGCCAGCAGCTTTAGAGGGACTAGCGGGAGTGGGTACAATGAGCAGTTCTTC
TRBV4-2	once	TRBJ2-3	TRBD2	CASSHDPPGGRTDTQYF	TGTGCCAGCAGCCATGACCCTCCGGGAGGGAGGACAGATACGCAGTATTTT
TRBV7-9	.	TRBJ1-2	.	CSSSGRAPPETF	TGTTCCAGCAGCGGCAGGGCCCCCCCGGAGACCTTC
TRBV7-9	.	TRBJ2-7	TRBD2	CASSSRGLAGYDEQYF	TGTGCCAGCAGCTCACGGGGACTAGCGGGATACGACGAGCAGTACTTC
TRBV28	.	TRBJ2-7	.	CASPDSTLDYEQYF	TGTGCCAGCCCCGACAGCACCCTCGACTACGAGCAGTACTTC
TRBV9	.	TRBJ1-1	.	CASGEVNTEAFF	TGTGCGTCCGGGGAGGTGAACACTGAAGCTTTCTTT
TRBV25-1	.	TRBJ2-7	TRBD2	CASSEGGPGLAGHEQYF	TGTGCCAGCAGTGAGGGGGGTCCGGGACTAGCTGGGCACGAGCAGTACTTC
TRBV14	.	TRBJ1-3	.	CASSRTGNTIYF	TGTGCCAGCAGCCGAACAGGAAACACCATATATTTT
TRBV30	once	TRBJ2-7	TRBD2	CAWSVGAGGYEQYF	TGTGCCTGGAGTGTTGGAGCGGGAGGCTACGAGCAGTACTTC
TRBV10-3	once	TRBJ2-7	TRBD1	CAISEMTGGDSYEQYF	TGTGCCATCAGTGAAATGACAGGGGGAGACTCCTACGAGCAGTACTTC
TRBV2	.	TRBJ1-1	TRBD1	CASSEAGQGGAFF	TGTGCCAGCAGTGAAGCGGGACAGGGAGGGGCTTTCTTT